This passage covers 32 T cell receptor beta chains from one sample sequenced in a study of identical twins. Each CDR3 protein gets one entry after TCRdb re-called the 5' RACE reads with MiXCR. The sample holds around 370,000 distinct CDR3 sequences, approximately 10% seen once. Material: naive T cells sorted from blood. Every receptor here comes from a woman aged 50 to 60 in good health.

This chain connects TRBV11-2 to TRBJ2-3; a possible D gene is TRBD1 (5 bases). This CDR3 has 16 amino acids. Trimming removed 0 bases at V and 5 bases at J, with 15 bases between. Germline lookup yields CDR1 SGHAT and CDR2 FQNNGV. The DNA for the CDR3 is TGTGCCAGCAGCTTAGAACAGGCAGGCTGGGAAGATACGCAGTATTTT. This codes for CASSLEQAGWEDTQYF.

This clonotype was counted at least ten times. CDR3 sequence: CASSLKSGDSYEQYV. The DNA for the CDR3 is TGTGCCAGCAGCTTGAAGTCCGGGGACTCTTACGAGCAGTACGTC. The chain is built from TRBV5-6 and TRBJ2-7; D is perhaps TRBD2 (6 bases). This CDR3 contains 15 residues. V was shortened by 1 base and J by 4 bases, with 15 bases between the two germline ends. Germline CDR1 SGHDT, CDR2 YYEEEE.

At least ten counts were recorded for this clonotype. Written as DNA, the CDR3 is TGTGCCAGCAGCTACGGGACTAGCGGGACGGAGGAGCTGTTTTTT. Residues: CASSYGTSGTEELFF. The rearrangement joins TRBV5-8 to TRBJ2-2; 13 positions match TRBD2. CDR3 size: 15 residues. V trimming: 3 bases; J trimming: 10 bases; junction bases outside the gene matches: 6. CDR1 and CDR2 from the germline V gene are SGHTS and YDEGEE.

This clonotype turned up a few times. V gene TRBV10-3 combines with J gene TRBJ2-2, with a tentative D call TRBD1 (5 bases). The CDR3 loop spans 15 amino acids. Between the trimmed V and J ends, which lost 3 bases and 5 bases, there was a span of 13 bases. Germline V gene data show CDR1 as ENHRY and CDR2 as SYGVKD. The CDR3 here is CAISDGQGRTGELFF. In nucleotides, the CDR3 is TGTGCCATCAGTGACGGGCAGGGAAGGACCGGGGAGCTGTTTTTT.

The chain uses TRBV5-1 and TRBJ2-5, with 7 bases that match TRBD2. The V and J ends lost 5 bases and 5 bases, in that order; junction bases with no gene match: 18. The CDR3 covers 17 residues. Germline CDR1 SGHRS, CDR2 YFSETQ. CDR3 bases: TGCGCCAGCAGTTTGCAACTAGCGCTACATTCAGTGGAGACCCAGTACTTC. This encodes CASSLQLALHSVETQYF.

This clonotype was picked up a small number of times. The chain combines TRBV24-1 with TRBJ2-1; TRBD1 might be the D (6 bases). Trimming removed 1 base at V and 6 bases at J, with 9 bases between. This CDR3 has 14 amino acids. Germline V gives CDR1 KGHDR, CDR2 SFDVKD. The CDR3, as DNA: TGTGCCACCAGTGATTTCCTACAGGGCAATGAGCAGTTCTTC. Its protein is CATSDFLQGNEQFF.

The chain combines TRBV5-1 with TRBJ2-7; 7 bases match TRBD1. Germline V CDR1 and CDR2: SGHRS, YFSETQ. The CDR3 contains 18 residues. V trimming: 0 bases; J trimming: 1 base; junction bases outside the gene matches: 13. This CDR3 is CASSLGGLWDSSSYEQYF. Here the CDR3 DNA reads TGCGCCAGCAGCTTGGGGGGTTTATGGGACAGTTCTTCCTACGAGCAGTACTTC. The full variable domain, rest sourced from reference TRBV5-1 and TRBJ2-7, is KAGVTQTPRYLIKTRGQQVTLSCSPISGHRSVSWYQQTPGQGLQFLFEYFSETQRNKGNFPGRFSGRQFSNSRSEMNVSTLELGDSALYLCASSLGGLWDSSSYEQYFGPGTRLTVT.

CDR3 coding DNA: TGTGCCAGCACGAGGCGGGCAGGGGGACTCGAATTTTATGGCTACACCTTC. Residues: CASTRRAGGLEFYGYTF. The J gene is TRBJ1-2, the V gene TRBV2, with 7 bases aligning to TRBD1. CDR3 length: 17 residues. Unmatched junction bases numbered 19, after V lost 7 bases and J lost 5 bases. Germline CDR1 is SNHLY and CDR2 is FYNNEI.

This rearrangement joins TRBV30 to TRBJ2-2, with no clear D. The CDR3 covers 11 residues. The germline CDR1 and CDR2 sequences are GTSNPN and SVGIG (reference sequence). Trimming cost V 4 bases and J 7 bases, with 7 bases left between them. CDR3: CAWNTFGELFF. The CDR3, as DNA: TGTGCCTGGAACACTTTCGGGGAGCTGTTTTTT.

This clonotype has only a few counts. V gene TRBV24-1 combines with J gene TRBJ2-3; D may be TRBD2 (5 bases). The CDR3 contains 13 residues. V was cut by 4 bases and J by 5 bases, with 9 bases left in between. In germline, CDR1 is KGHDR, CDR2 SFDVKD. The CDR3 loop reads CATSDAGLDTQYF. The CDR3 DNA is TGTGCCACCAGTGACGCGGGTCTAGATACGCAGTATTTT.

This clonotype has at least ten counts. The CDR3: CSAAGRTGLGQGYDEQYF. The CDR3 DNA sequence: TGCAGTGCCGCCGGCAGGACGGGGCTAGGACAGGGATACGACGAGCAGTACTTC. The V and J genes are TRBV20-1 and TRBJ2-7; TRBD1 matches at 8 bases. CDR1 DFQATT and CDR2 SNEGSKA come from the germline V gene (reference sequence). The V and J ends lost 6 bases and 5 bases, in that order; junction bases with no gene match: 24. This CDR3 region has 18 residues.

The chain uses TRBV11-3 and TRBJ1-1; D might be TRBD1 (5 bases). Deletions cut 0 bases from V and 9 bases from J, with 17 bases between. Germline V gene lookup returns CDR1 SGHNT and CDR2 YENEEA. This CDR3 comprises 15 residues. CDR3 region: CASSLETQVLSKAFF. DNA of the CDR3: TGTGCCAGCAGCTTAGAGACACAGGTTCTGTCTAAAGCTTTCTTT.

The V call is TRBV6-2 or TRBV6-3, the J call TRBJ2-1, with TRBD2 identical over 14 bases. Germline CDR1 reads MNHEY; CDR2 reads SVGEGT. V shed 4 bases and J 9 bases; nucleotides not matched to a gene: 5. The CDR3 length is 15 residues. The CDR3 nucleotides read TGTGCCAGCAGTTCTACCGGGACTAGCGGGGGTGAGCAGTTCTTC. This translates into CASSSTGTSGGEQFF.

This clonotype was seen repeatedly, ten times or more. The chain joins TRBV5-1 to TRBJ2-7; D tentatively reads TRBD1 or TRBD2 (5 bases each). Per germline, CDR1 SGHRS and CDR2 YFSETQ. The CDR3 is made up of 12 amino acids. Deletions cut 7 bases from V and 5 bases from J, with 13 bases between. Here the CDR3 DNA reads TGCGCCAGCCGGGCCGGGACCGACGAGCAGTACTTC. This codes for CASRAGTDEQYF.

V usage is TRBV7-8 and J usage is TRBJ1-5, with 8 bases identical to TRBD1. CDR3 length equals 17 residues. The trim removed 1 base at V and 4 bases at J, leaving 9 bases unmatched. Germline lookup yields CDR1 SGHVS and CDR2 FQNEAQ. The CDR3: CASSLEAQGDLNQPQHF. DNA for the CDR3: TGTGCCAGCAGCTTAGAGGCACAGGGGGATTTGAATCAGCCCCAGCATTTT.

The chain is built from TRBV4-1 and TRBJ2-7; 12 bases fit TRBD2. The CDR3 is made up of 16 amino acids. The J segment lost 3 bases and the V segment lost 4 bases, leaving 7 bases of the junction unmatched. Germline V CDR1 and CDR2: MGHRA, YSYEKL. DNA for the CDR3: TGCGCCAGCAGCCTCCTAGCGGGAGGGGAGGGCTACGAGCAGTACTTC. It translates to CASSLLAGGEGYEQYF.

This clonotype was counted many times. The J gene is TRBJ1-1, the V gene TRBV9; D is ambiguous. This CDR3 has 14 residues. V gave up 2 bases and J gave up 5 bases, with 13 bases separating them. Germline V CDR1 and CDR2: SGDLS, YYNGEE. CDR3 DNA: TGTGCCAGCAGCGTCCCCTCACCCGGGACTGAAGCTTTCTTT. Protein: CASSVPSPGTEAFF. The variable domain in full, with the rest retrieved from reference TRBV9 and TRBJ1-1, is DSGVTQTPKHLITATGQRVTLRCSPRSGDLSVYWYQQSLDQGLQFLIQYYNGEERAKGNILERFSAQQFPDLHSELNLSSLELGDSALYFCASSVPSPGTEAFFGQGTRLTVV.

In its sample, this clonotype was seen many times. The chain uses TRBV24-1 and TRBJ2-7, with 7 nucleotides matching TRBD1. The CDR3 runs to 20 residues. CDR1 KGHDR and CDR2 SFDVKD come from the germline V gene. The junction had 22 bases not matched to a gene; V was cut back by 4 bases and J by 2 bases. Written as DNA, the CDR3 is TGTGCCACCAGTGAACCCTCTAGCTCTCGGAGAGGGACAGATACCTACGAGCAGTACGTC. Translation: CATSEPSSSRRGTDTYEQYV.

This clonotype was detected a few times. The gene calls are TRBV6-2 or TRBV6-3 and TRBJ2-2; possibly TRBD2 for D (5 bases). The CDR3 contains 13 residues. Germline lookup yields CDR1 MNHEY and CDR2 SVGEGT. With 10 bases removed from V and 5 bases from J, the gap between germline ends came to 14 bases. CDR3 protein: CAIRRDRTGELFF. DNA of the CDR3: TGTGCCATACGACGGGATAGGACCGGGGAGCTGTTTTTT.

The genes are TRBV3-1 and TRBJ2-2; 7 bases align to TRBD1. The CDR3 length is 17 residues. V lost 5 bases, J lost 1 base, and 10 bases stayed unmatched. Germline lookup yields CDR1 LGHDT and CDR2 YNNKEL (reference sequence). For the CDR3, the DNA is TGTGCCAGCAGCTTGGACAAGACAGGGTGGAACACCGGGGAGCTGTTTTTT. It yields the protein CASSLDKTGWNTGELFF.

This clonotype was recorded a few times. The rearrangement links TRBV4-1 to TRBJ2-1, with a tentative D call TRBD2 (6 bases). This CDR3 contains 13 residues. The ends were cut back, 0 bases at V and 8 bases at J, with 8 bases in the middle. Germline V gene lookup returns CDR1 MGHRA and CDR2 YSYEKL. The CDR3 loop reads CASSQDGGYEQFF. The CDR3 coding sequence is TGCGCCAGCAGCCAAGATGGGGGGTATGAGCAGTTCTTC.

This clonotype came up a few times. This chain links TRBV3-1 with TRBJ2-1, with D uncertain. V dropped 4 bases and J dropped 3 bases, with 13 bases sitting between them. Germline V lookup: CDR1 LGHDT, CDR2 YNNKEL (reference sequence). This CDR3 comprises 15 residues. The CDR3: CASSRGWLLYNEQFF. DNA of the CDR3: TGTGCCAGCAGCCGAGGATGGTTGCTCTACAATGAGCAGTTCTTC.

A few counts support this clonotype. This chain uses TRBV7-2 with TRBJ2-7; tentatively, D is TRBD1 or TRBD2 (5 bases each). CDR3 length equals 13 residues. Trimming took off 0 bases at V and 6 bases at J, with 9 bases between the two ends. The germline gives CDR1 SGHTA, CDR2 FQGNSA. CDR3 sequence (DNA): TGTGCCAGCAGCTTAGCGGGGGTCTCCGAGCAGTACTTC. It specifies CASSLAGVSEQYF.

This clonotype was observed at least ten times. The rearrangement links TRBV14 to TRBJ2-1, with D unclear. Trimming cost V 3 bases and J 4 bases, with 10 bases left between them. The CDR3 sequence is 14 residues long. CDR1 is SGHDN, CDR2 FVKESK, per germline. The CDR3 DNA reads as TGTGCCAGCAGCCAGTTCCACGGTTACAATGAGCAGTTCTTC. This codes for CASSQFHGYNEQFF. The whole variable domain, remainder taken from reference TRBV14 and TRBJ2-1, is EAGVTQFPSHSVIEKGQTVTLRCDPISGHDNLYWYRRVMGKEIKFLLHFVKESKQDESGMPNNRFLAERTGGTYSTLKVQPAELEDSGVYFCASSQFHGYNEQFFGPGTRLTVL.

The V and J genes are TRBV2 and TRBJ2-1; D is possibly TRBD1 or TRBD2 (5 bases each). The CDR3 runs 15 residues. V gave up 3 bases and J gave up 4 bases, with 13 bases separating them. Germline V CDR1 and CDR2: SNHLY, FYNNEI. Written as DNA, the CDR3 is TGTGCCAGCAGTGAGAGTAGCGAGGGGTACAATGAGCAGTTCTTC. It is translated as CASSESSEGYNEQFF.

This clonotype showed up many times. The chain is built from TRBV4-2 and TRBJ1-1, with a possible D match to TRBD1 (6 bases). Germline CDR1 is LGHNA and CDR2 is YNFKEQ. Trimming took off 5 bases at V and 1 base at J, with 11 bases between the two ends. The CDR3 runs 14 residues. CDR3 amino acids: CASSFGGANTEAFF. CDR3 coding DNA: TGTGCCAGCAGCTTTGGGGGCGCGAACACTGAAGCTTTCTTT.

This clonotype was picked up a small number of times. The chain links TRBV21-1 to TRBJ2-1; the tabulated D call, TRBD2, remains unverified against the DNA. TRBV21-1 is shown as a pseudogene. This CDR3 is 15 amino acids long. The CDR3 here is CASSKAGVPPNEQFF. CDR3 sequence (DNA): TGTGCCAGCAGCAAAGCGGGAGTACCTCCCAATGAGCAGTTCTTC.

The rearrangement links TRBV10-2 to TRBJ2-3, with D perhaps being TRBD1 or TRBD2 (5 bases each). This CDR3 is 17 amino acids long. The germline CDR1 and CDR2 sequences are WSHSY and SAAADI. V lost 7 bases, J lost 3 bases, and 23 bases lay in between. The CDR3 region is CASTRGWAPKGTDTQYF. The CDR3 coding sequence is TGCGCCAGCACCCGGGGATGGGCCCCCAAGGGGACAGATACGCAGTATTTT.

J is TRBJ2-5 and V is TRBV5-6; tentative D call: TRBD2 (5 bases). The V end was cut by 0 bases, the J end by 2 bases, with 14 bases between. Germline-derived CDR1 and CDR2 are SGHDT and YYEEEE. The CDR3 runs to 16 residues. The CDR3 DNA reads TGTGCCAGCAGCTTGGCCCCTGCAAGACTACAAGAGACCCAGTACTTC. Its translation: CASSLAPARLQETQYF.

The CDR3 DNA reads TGTGCCAGCAGCCCTGCAACCTGGGGCCTTCCCTACAATGAGCAGTTCTTC. Protein product: CASSPATWGLPYNEQFF. The V gene is TRBV14, the J gene TRBJ2-1; the D gene is possibly TRBD1 (5 bases). This CDR3 comprises 17 residues. The germline V gene has CDR1 SGHDN and CDR2 FVKESK. Trimming took off 4 bases at V and 2 bases at J, with 18 bases between the two ends.

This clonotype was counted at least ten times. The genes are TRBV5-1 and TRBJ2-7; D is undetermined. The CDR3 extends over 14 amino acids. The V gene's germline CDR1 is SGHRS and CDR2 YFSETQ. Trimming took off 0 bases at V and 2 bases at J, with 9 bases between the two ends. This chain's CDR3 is CASSLGQDPYEQYV. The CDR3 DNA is TGCGCCAGCAGCTTGGGGCAGGACCCCTACGAGCAGTACGTC.

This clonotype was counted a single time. CDR3 sequence: CSAPNGRAADTQYF. The CDR3, as DNA: TGCAGTGCCCCGAACGGGAGGGCCGCAGATACGCAGTATTTT. The chain links TRBV20-1 to TRBJ2-3; TRBD2 aligns across 8 bases. CDR1 is DFQATT and CDR2 is SNEGSKA in the germline V gene (reference sequence). The CDR3 has 14 residues. V shed 6 bases and J 4 bases; nucleotides not matched to a gene: 9.